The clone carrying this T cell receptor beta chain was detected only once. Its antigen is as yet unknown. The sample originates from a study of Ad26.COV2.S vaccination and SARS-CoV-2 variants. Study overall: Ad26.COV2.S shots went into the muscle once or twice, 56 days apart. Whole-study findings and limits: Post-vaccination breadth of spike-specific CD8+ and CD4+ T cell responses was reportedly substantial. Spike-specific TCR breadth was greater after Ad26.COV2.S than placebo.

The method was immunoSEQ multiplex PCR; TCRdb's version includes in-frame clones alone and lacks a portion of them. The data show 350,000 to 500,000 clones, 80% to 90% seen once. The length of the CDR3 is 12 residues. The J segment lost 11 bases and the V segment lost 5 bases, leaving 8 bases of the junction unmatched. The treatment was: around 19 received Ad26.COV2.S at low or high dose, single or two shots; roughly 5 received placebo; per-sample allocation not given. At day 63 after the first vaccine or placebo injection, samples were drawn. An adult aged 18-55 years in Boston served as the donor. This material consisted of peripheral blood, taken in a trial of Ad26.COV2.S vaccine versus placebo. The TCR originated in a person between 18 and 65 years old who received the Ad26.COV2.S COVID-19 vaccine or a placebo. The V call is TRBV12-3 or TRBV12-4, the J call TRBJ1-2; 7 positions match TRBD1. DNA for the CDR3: TGTGCCAGCAGTATCTCTCGACAGGGATACACCTTC. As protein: CASSISRQGYTF.